The 4 T cell receptor beta chains below come from one sample, sequenced in a study of cytomegalovirus exposure and HLA in healthy donors (dated by TCRdb to 2015 to 2018). Library preparation was by the immunoSEQ multiplex PCR assay. A mixture of 60 forward primers for TCR Vbeta segments and 13 reverse primers for TCR Jbeta segments was used in the multiplex PCR. In its TCRdb copy, this immuneACCESS table keeps in-frame sequences only and misses some clones. Where compared with another copy, unresolved V genes explain less than half of these, and the others have no known cause. The table for this sample lists about 170,000 clones; 70% to 85% of them were counted only once. The ten largest clones capture approximately 1.5% of the sample. The sample comprised PBMCs. The source of these receptors is a woman aged 25 to 39 in good health and CMV-seropositive.

This chain connects TRBV4-2 to TRBJ2-1, with 9 bases identical to TRBD1. V shed 1 base, J shed 9 bases, and the junction held 7 bases outside the gene matches. CDR3 length: 15 amino acids. CDR1 is LGHNA, CDR2 YNFKEQ, per germline. The CDR3 DNA is TGTGCCAGCAGCCAAGGGCCCATGACAGGGGGTGAGCAGTTCTTC. Its protein product is CASSQGPMTGGEQFF.

This chain links TRBV6-5 with TRBJ1-1; D is undetermined. Trimming removed 7 bases at V and 8 bases at J, with 11 bases between. CDR1 is MNHEY, CDR2 SVGAGI, per germline. The CDR3 extends over 11 amino acids. The CDR3 spells CASIRRGEAFF. The CDR3 DNA is TGTGCCAGCATTCGGCGGGGAGAAGCTTTCTTT.

This clone was seen a few times. The chain carries TRBV27 and TRBJ2-3, with 15 bases aligning to TRBD2. Germline V gene lookup returns CDR1 MNHEY and CDR2 SMNVEV (reference sequence). This CDR3 has 16 amino acids. V was clipped by 4 bases and J by 4 bases; unmatched bases: 3. The CDR3 nucleotides are TGTGCCAGCAGTTACCGGACTAGCGGGAGGGCAGATACGCAGTATTTT. Amino acids: CASSYRTSGRADTQYF.

CDR3 loop: CASSGTALSANYGYTF. The CDR3 DNA follows: TGTGCCAGCAGCGGGACAGCTCTATCTGCTAACTATGGCTACACCTTC. V and J are TRBV5-6 and TRBJ1-2; the match to TRBD1 covers 7 bases. The V segment lost 4 bases and the J segment 0 bases; nucleotides outside the gene matches: 9. The CDR3 length is 16 residues. Germline V CDR1 and CDR2: SGHDT, YYEEEE.